The sequence of this T cell receptor (beta chain) was determined in a study of blood T cell repertoires in COVID-19. About the research overall: Researchers got acute and convalescent COVID-19 samples from the United States, Italy and Spain. T cells, B-cell-depleted T cells, or PBMCs provided the cDNA or gDNA that served as material.

Germline V gene sequence: CDR1 KGHDR, CDR2 SFDVKD. The CDR3 consists of 15 residues. V was pared by 0 bases and J by 7 bases, with 3 bases of the junction left unmatched. As processed by the authors: The assay estimated nucleated cells by amplifying reference gene primers. Sequencing used immunoSEQ multiplex PCR; TCRdb keeps in-frame clones, though not all of them. D and trimming were read from the DNA, whereas the V and J calls and clone size are those reported in that table. Of around 260,000 clones detected, over 75% appear once; the ten largest clones hold about 0.65%. V is TRBV24-1 and J is TRBJ2-2; 8 bases map to TRBD1. Sequencing was done on a sample of peripheral blood. The clonotype originates from a human donor in a cohort sampled during active COVID-19. CDR3 DNA: TGTGCCACCAGTGATTTGACAGGGGGGATCGGGGAGCTGTTTTTT. Translation gives CATSDLTGGIGELFF.